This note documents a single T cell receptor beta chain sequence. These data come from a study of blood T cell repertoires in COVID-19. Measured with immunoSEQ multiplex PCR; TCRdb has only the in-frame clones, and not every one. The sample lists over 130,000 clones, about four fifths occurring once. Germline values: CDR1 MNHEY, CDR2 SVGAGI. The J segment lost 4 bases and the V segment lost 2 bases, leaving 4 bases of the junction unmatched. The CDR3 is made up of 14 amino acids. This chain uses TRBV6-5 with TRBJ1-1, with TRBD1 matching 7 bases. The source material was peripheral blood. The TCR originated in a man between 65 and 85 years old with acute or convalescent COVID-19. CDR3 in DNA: TGTGCCAGCAGTTACGTGACAGGGAGCACTGAAGCTTTCTTT. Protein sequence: CASSYVTGSTEAFF.